Listed here are 26 T cell receptor beta chains from one sample, sequenced in a study of blood T cells in healthy people across ages. With a J-beta primer mix and a sample-barcoded 5' primer, a second PCR ran about 7 to 11 cycles. TCRdb recomputed calls from the 5' RACE reads with MiXCR, one row per CDR3 protein. The repertoire holds about 1.4 million distinct CDR3 sequences, with around 55% as singletons. The sequenced sample was blood. The receptor source for this set is a man between 18 and 35 years old in good health.

The V and J genes are TRBV13 and TRBJ2-2; 7 bases align to TRBD2. The CDR3 is made up of 17 amino acids. The germline gives CDR1 PRHDT, CDR2 FYEKMQ (reference sequence). V was pared by 4 bases and J by 6 bases, with 14 bases of the junction left unmatched. The CDR3 here is CASSWPQSAGESGELFF. The CDR3 nucleotides are TGTGCCAGCAGCTGGCCCCAATCGGCGGGAGAATCCGGGGAGCTGTTTTTT.

The V gene is TRBV12-3 or TRBV12-4, the J gene TRBJ1-2; D call uncertain. The CDR3 is 14 residues long. V was trimmed by 0 bases and J by 4 bases, leaving 9 bases between them. Written as DNA, the CDR3 is TGTGCCAGCAGTTTAGCCCCTGAGGCCTATGGCTACACCTTC. It translates to CASSLAPEAYGYTF.

This chain links TRBV5-1 with TRBJ1-1, with 10 bases lining up with TRBD1. Trimming removed 3 bases from V and 0 bases from J; junction bases left unmatched: 8. CDR1 and CDR2 (germline): SGHRS, YFSETQ. The length of the CDR3 is 17 residues. CDR3 DNA: TGCGCCAGCAGCTCGCGGGACAGGGGTCCCCTGAACACTGAAGCTTTCTTT. Its translation is CASSSRDRGPLNTEAFF.

This clonotype was seen only once. The V and J genes are TRBV7-9 and TRBJ2-7; TRBD1 matches 8 bases. V lost 5 bases, J lost 3 bases, and 6 bases stayed unmatched. The germline V gene has CDR1 SEHNR and CDR2 FQNEAQ (reference sequence). The CDR3 covers 14 residues. CDR3: CASSQQGVRYEQYF. CDR3 nucleotides: TGTGCCAGCAGCCAACAGGGGGTTCGCTACGAGCAGTACTTC.

The rearrangement links TRBV29-1 to TRBJ1-2, with 7 nucleotides matching TRBD1. This CDR3 has 14 amino acids. The germline CDR1 and CDR2 sequences are SQVTM and ANQGSEA. V was pared by 6 bases and J by 5 bases, with 12 bases of the junction left unmatched. The CDR3 region is CSVAGTATSYGYTF. CDR3 sequence (DNA): TGCAGCGTAGCCGGGACAGCTACTTCTTATGGCTACACCTTC.

The chain recombines TRBV20-1 with TRBJ1-6, with 7 positions matching TRBD1. This CDR3 has 13 amino acids. V lost 4 bases, J lost 8 bases, and 5 bases stayed unmatched. Germline CDR1 DFQATT, CDR2 SNEGSKA (reference sequence). CDR3: CSAMGQGDSPLHF. The CDR3 nucleotides read TGCAGTGCTATGGGGCAGGGGGATTCACCCCTCCACTTT.

The chain uses TRBV2 and TRBJ2-1; D perhaps matches TRBD1 (7 bases). Trimming removed 3 bases at V and 1 base at J, with 10 bases between. Germline values: CDR1 SNHLY, CDR2 FYNNEI. CDR3 length: 15 residues. The CDR3 region has the DNA TGTGCCAGCAGTGATCAGGGGGGTTCCTACAATGAGCAGTTCTTC. Its translation: CASSDQGGSYNEQFF.

J is TRBJ1-2 and V is TRBV7-9; D is uncertain. The CDR3 has 13 residues. V shed 1 base and J shed 12 bases, with 15 bases lying between them. From germline, CDR1 is SEHNR and CDR2 FQNEAQ (reference sequence). CDR3 nucleotides: TGTGCCAGCAGCTTAGGGACCGGGGATGAGGACACCTTC. It specifies CASSLGTGDEDTF.

This chain joins TRBV5-6 and TRBJ2-1, with 8 bases aligning to TRBD1. The CDR3 runs to 15 residues. Looked up from germline, CDR1 is SGHDT and CDR2 is YYEEEE. Unmatched junction bases numbered 5, after V lost 0 bases and J lost 6 bases. In nucleotides, the CDR3 is TGTGCCAGCAGCTTGGGTGCAGGGGGCGGCAATGAGCAGTTCTTC. Amino acid sequence: CASSLGAGGGNEQFF.

The gene calls are TRBV4-1 and TRBJ2-7; TRBD2 matches at 7 bases. The ends lost 2 bases at V and 7 bases at J; junction bases unmatched: 20. Germline CDR1 is MGHRA and CDR2 is YSYEKL. This CDR3 has 18 residues. CDR3 sequence reads: CASSQLSFRGVALSEQYF. Written as DNA, the CDR3 is TGCGCCAGCAGCCAACTGTCCTTTCGGGGGGTCGCCCTCAGTGAGCAGTACTTC.

The chain joins TRBV7-2 to TRBJ2-4; 8 nucleotides align to TRBD1. The junction had 16 bases not matched to a gene; V was cut back by 5 bases and J by 1 base. The CDR3 runs 19 residues. Germline V gene data show CDR1 as SGHTA and CDR2 as FQGNSA. The chain's CDR3 is CASSGGQGGLPGAKNIQYF. Written as DNA, the CDR3 is TGTGCCAGCAGCGGTGGACAGGGCGGACTACCTGGGGCCAAAAACATTCAGTACTTC.

In its sample, this clonotype was seen a few times. This chain joins TRBV9 and TRBJ1-1, with D possibly matching TRBD1 (6 bases). The CDR3 totals 14 residues. V dropped 0 bases and J dropped 3 bases, with 9 bases sitting between them. Germline V gene sequence: CDR1 SGDLS, CDR2 YYNGEE. The CDR3 bases are TGTGCCAGCAGCGTAGCTCAGGGGCACACTGAAGCTTTCTTT. Amino acids: CASSVAQGHTEAFF.

The rearrangement links TRBV27 to TRBJ1-1; the D is unclear. This CDR3 comprises 14 residues. Trimming took 6 bases from V and 1 from J, leaving 12 bases between them. From germline, CDR1 is MNHEY and CDR2 SMNVEV (reference sequence). CDR3 nucleotide sequence: TGTGCCAGCAGCCTAGGGTTCCAGAACACTGAAGCTTTCTTT. This sequence encodes CASSLGFQNTEAFF.

This clonotype showed up just a few times. V is TRBV6-2 or TRBV6-3 and J is TRBJ1-2; D uncertain. V was pared by 5 bases and J by 4 bases, with 8 bases between. Germline loops: CDR1 MNHEY, CDR2 SVGEGT. CDR3 length equals 12 residues. Here the CDR3 DNA reads TGTGCCAGCAGTACTGAGTCCTATGGCTACACCTTC. Protein sequence: CASSTESYGYTF.

CDR3 sequence (DNA): TGCGCCAGCAGCTTGGCCCGGCAGAGCACAGATACGCAGTATTTT. It codes for CASSLARQSTDTQYF. This chain uses TRBV5-1 with TRBJ2-3; D is unclear. V shed 0 bases and J shed 0 bases, with 8 bases lying between them. CDR3 length: 15 amino acids. Germline CDR1 reads SGHRS; CDR2 reads YFSETQ.

The chain combines TRBV6-1 with TRBJ1-2; no definite D call. Germline CDR1 is MNHNS and CDR2 is SASEGT. The V end lost 4 bases, the J end lost 0 bases, and 12 bases lay between the germline ends. The CDR3 runs to 15 residues. CDR3 nucleotides: TGTGCCAGCAGTGTATCGAGATATACTAACTATGGCTACACCTTC. Its protein is CASSVSRYTNYGYTF.

This clonotype was counted between two and nine times. The V gene is TRBV12-3 or TRBV12-4, the J gene TRBJ1-2; D call uncertain. Trimming shortened V by 5 bases and J by 6 bases, and 13 bases separated the two germline ends. The CDR3 spans 13 residues. The CDR3 reads CASSVPSGDGYTF. The CDR3 DNA reads as TGTGCCAGCAGTGTACCAAGTGGCGATGGCTACACCTTC.

This clonotype was seen a handful of times. The CDR3 sequence is CASSAQLGTGQVYGYTF. The CDR3 nucleotides are TGTGCCAGCAGTGCCCAACTAGGGACAGGGCAAGTTTATGGCTACACCTTC. The chain recombines TRBV25-1 with TRBJ1-2; 9 bases align to TRBD1. Unmatched junction bases numbered 14, after V lost 4 bases and J lost 5 bases. The germline V gene has CDR1 MGHDK and CDR2 SYGVNS. This CDR3 spans 17 amino acids.

This clonotype was observed a handful of times. The chain carries TRBV20-1 and TRBJ1-2; D might be TRBD1 (6 bases). This CDR3 has 13 residues. Per germline, CDR1 DFQATT and CDR2 SNEGSKA (reference sequence). Trimming pared 6 bases from V and 4 bases from J, leaving 15 bases between. The CDR3, as DNA: TGCAGTGCCCCAAAAGGGGGTATCTATGGCTACACCTTC. Its protein is CSAPKGGIYGYTF.

The sample holds one count of this clonotype. The rearrangement links TRBV20-1 to TRBJ2-5, with 9 nucleotides matching TRBD2. V shed 1 base and J 11 bases; nucleotides not matched to a gene: 8. The CDR3 length is 13 residues. Germline values: CDR1 DFQATT, CDR2 SNEGSKA (reference sequence). CDR3 bases: TGCAGTGCTAGAGGACTAGCGGATTGGGAGCAGTACTTC. It encodes CSARGLADWEQYF.

This clonotype has only a few counts. The chain employs TRBV20-1 and TRBJ1-6; the match to TRBD1 covers 7 bases. This CDR3 has 15 amino acids. Per germline, CDR1 DFQATT and CDR2 SNEGSKA (reference sequence). The J segment lost 5 bases and the V segment lost 6 bases, leaving 10 bases of the junction unmatched. The CDR3 region has the DNA TGCAGTGCCGTCCCCGCCAGGGGGGATAATTCACCCCTCCACTTT. Its protein is CSAVPARGDNSPLHF.

The V gene is TRBV6-6, the J gene TRBJ1-4, with D possibly TRBD1 on 6 matching bases. The CDR3 has 15 residues. CDR1 is MNHNY, CDR2 SVGAGI, per germline (reference sequence). Trimming removed 2 bases at V and 7 bases at J, with 14 bases between. The CDR3 nucleotides are TGTGCCAGCAGTTACCACGGACAGTTCATTGAAAAACTGTTTTTT. Translating gives CASSYHGQFIEKLFF.

This clonotype was found a few times. The V gene is TRBV20-1, the J gene TRBJ1-4; perhaps TRBD1 as D (6 bases). This CDR3 is built from 13 residues. The V gene lost 6 bases and the J gene lost 16 bases, with 24 bases spanning the gap. Germline CDR1 is DFQATT and CDR2 is SNEGSKA (reference sequence). CDR3 coding DNA: TGCAGTGCCCCCGCGGGGGCGCGTGGTAGTCCGTTTTTT. The encoded protein is CSAPAGARGSPFF.

The V and J genes are TRBV6-6 and TRBJ2-2; 9 bases are shared with TRBD2. The CDR3 spans 15 residues. V trimming: 5 bases; J trimming: 7 bases; junction bases outside the gene matches: 8. Per the germline V gene, CDR1 is MNHNY and CDR2 is SVGAGI (reference sequence). This CDR3 is CASSLLAGEVGELFF. The CDR3 DNA is TGTGCCAGCAGTCTTTTAGCGGGAGAGGTCGGGGAGCTGTTTTTT.

This clonotype was seen a handful of times. The chain joins TRBV21-1 to TRBJ2-7; the listed D gene, TRBD1, was not tested against the DNA. TRBV21-1 is a listed pseudogene. This CDR3 region has 12 residues. The CDR3 region is CASRKTGYEQYF. CDR3 in DNA: TGTGCCAGCAGAAAGACAGGCTACGAGCAGTACTTC.

This clonotype has a handful of counts. This chain links TRBV20-1 with TRBJ2-3; perhaps TRBD2 as D (5 bases). Trimming took off 3 bases at V and 0 bases at J, with 10 bases between the two ends. Germline V gives CDR1 DFQATT, CDR2 SNEGSKA (reference sequence). The CDR3 runs 14 residues. The CDR3 coding sequence is TGCAGTGCTAGCTTTGGCGGGAGCACAGATACGCAGTATTTT. This translates into CSASFGGSTDTQYF.